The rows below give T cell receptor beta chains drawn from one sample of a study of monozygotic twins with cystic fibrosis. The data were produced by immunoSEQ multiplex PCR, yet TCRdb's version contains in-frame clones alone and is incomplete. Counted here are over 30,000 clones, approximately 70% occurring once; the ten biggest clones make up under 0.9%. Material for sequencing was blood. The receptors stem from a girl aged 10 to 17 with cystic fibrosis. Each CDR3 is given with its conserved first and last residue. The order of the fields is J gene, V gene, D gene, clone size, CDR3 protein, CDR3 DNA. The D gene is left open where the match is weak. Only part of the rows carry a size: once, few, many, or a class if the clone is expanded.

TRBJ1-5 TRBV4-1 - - CASSQVSTPDSNQPQHF TGCGCCAGCAGCCAAGTAAGCACACCCGATAGCAATCAGCCCCAGCATTTT
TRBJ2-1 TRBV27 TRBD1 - CASSRGPHNEQFF TGTGCCAGCAGCAGGGGGCCCCACAATGAGCAGTTCTTC
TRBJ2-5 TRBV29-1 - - CSVEWAETQYF TGCAGCGTGGAATGGGCCGAGACCCAGTACTTC
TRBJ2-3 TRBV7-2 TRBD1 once CASSPGQEAYTDTQYF TGTGCCAGCAGCCCCGGACAGGAAGCCTACACAGATACGCAGTATTTT
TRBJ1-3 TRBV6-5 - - CASSYSGRTPGNTIYF TGTGCCAGCAGTTACTCAGGCCGGACCCCCGGAAACACCATATATTTT
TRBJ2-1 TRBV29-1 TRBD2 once CSGTSGDSYNEQFF TGCAGCGGCACTAGCGGGGACTCCTACAATGAGCAGTTCTTC
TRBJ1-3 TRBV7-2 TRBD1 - CASSFDRDYGNTIYF TGTGCCAGCAGCTTCGACAGGGACTATGGAAACACCATATATTTT
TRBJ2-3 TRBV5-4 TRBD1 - CASKDRRSGTDTQYF TGTGCCAGCAAGGACAGGCGATCAGGCACAGATACGCAGTATTTT
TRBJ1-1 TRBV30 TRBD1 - CAWIPRDRGKGEAFF TGTGCCTGGATCCCCCGGGACAGGGGTAAGGGTGAAGCTTTCTTT
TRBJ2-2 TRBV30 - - CAWKIRGELFF TGTGCCTGGAAAATCAGGGGGGAGCTGTTTTTT
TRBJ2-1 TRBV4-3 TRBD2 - CASSRYPTSGTYNEQFF TGCGCCAGCAGCCGATACCCGACTAGCGGGACCTACAATGAGCAGTTCTTC
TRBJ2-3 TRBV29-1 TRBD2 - CSGPGLAGGGNTQYF TGCAGCGGCCCGGGACTAGCGGGAGGGGGAAATACGCAGTATTTT
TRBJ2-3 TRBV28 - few CASSFVVGDTQYF TGTGCCAGCAGTTTCGTGGTGGGAGATACGCAGTATTTT
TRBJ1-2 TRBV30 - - CAWRFGGGYGYTF TGTGCCTGGAGGTTTGGCGGGGGCTATGGCTACACCTTC
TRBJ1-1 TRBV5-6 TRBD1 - CASSFLGQGAEAFF TGTGCCAGCAGCTTCCTCGGACAGGGGGCTGAAGCTTTCTTT
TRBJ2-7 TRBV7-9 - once CASSLGSMIPYEQYF TGTGCCAGCAGCCTGGGGTCAATGATACCTTACGAGCAGTACTTC
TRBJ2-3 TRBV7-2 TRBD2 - CASSPSLAGGPLPDTQYF TGTGCCAGCAGCCCGAGCCTAGCGGGAGGGCCCCTCCCAGATACGCAGTATTTT
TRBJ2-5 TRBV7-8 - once CASSLVYGGTQYF TGTGCCAGCAGCTTAGTGTATGGGGGTACCCAGTACTTC
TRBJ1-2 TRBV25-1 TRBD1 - CASRRDRAYGYTF TGTGCCAGCAGACGGGACAGAGCCTATGGCTACACCTTC
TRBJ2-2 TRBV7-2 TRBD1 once CASSPTDRETGELFF TGTGCCAGCAGCCCAACTGACAGGGAGACCGGGGAGCTGTTTTTT